The clone carrying this T cell receptor (beta chain) was observed a few times. Looked up from germline, CDR1 is SGHDN and CDR2 is FVKESK. The ends were cut back, 0 bases at V and 8 bases at J, with 7 bases in the middle. The CDR3 extends over 12 amino acids. The sample is drawn from a study of blood T cell repertoires in COVID-19. Turning to the study itself: Samples representing acute and convalescent COVID-19 were sourced from the United States, Italy and Spain. PBMCs, B-cell-depleted T cells, or T cells were the source of the cDNA or gDNA that made up the material.

As handled by the study authors: Using reference gene primer amplification, nucleated cell counts were estimated. Libraries were prepared by immunoSEQ multiplex PCR; TCRdb keeps only in-frame clonotypes and omits some of them. The V and J calls and clone size come from that table; D and trimming were worked out from the DNA. The sample records 200,000 to 250,000 clones, under 85% being singletons. One Seattle source followed patients from active infection through their disease course. Sequencing was carried out using peripheral blood. The sequence was collected from a woman aged 30 to 39 with COVID-19, enrolled during active disease. The chain uses TRBV14 and TRBJ1-2; a possible D gene is TRBD1 (5 bases). The CDR3 spells CASSQEGHGYTF. In nucleotides, the CDR3 is TGTGCCAGCAGCCAAGAGGGGCACGGCTACACCTTC.